This T cell receptor (beta chain) was obtained from a study of cytomegalovirus exposure and HLA in healthy donors. General study results and limits: Whilst most TCR sequences proved rare, a subset of public TCRs occurred across many donors. First-cohort TCR clusters tended to co-occur in the approximately 130 validation repertoires, a later analysis found.

TCRdb's copy holds only in-frame clones and misses some; the assay was immunoSEQ multiplex PCR. The sample shows 95,000 to 150,000 clones, approximately 90% of them seen only once. The germline CDR1 and CDR2 sequences are MDHEN and SYDVKM. This CDR3 spans 15 amino acids. V shed 2 bases and J 4 bases; nucleotides not matched to a gene: 2. The count of this clone is one. The antigen is unknown. The V gene is TRBV28, the J gene TRBJ1-5, with 10 bases identical to TRBD1. The sequence derives from a woman under 30 in good health and CMV-seropositive. Input material: PBMCs. This CDR3 reads CASSLRGQGNQPQHF. The CDR3 DNA reads TGTGCCAGCAGTTTACGGGGACAGGGGAATCAGCCCCAGCATTTT.